This T cell receptor beta chain stems from a study of blood T cell repertoires in COVID-19. At the level of the study: Both acute and convalescent COVID-19 samples were obtained from the United States, Italy and Spain. T cells, B-cell-depleted T cells, or PBMCs provided the cDNA or gDNA that served as material.

This clone was seen ten or more times. Libraries were prepared by immunoSEQ multiplex PCR; TCRdb keeps only in-frame clonotypes and omits some of them. Of around 150,000 clones in the sample, almost 80% are singletons; the top ten hold about 10%. The source of this sequence is a man aged 60 to 69 who had recovered from COVID-19. The sample consisted of peripheral blood.

In DNA, the CDR3 is TGTGCCAGTAGTGGCCCCGCCTCCGCGGCCAATTCACCCCTCCACTTT. The encoded protein is CASSGPASAANSPLHF. V is TRBV19 and J is TRBJ1-6; D gene unclear. Trimming took off 5 bases at V and 7 bases at J, with 18 bases between the two ends. CDR1 is LNHDA, CDR2 SQIVND, per germline (reference sequence). The CDR3 has 16 residues.